What follows are 17 T cell receptor beta chains derived from one specimen sequenced in a study of blood T cell repertoires in COVID-19. Assay: immunoSEQ multiplex PCR; the TCRdb copy retains only in-frame clones and omits some. The sample consists of about 160,000 clones, over 75% of them appearing once. The specimen sequenced was peripheral blood. These TCRs come from a man aged 65-85 years who had recovered from COVID-19.

The J gene is TRBJ2-3, the V gene TRBV7-8, with D maybe TRBD1 (5 bases). Deletions cut 5 bases from V and 2 bases from J, with 17 bases between. This CDR3 has 16 residues. Germline V gives CDR1 SGHVS, CDR2 FQNEAQ. The CDR3 coding sequence is TGTGCCAGCAGCCCTAAGCCCAGGGTCTCCACAGATACGCAGTATTTT. It yields the protein CASSPKPRVSTDTQYF.

The CDR3 DNA reads as TGTGCCAGCAGTGAAACGGGGGAAGATACGCAGTATTTT. It yields the protein CASSETGEDTQYF. The V and J genes are TRBV6-1 and TRBJ2-3; the D gene is possibly TRBD2 (6 bases). The CDR3 extends over 13 amino acids. From germline, CDR1 is MNHNS and CDR2 SASEGT. V dropped 2 bases and J dropped 5 bases, with 8 bases sitting between them.

The chain uses TRBV27 and TRBJ1-6; 7 bases fit TRBD1. The CDR3 spans 15 residues. V lost 7 bases to trimming and J lost 4 bases; unmatched junction nucleotides: 7. The germline gives CDR1 MNHEY, CDR2 SMNVEV (reference sequence). The CDR3: CASKPGQQYNSPLHF. The DNA of the CDR3 is TGTGCCAGCAAACCGGGACAGCAATATAATTCACCCCTCCACTTT.

This rearrangement joins TRBV12-1 to TRBJ1-4. TRBV12-1 is reported as a pseudogene. The CDR3 extends over 14 amino acids. For the CDR3, the DNA is TGTGCCAGCAGCTCCGCGGCGACTAATGAAAAACTGTTTTTT. Protein sequence: CASSSAATNEKLFF.

The chain is built from TRBV6-5 and TRBJ2-7; TRBD1 aligns across 9 bases. The germline V gene has CDR1 MNHEY and CDR2 SVGAGI. The CDR3 totals 13 residues. V dropped 6 bases and J dropped 6; count of bases not matched to a gene: 6. This CDR3 reads CASRGTGPFEQYF. DNA for the CDR3: TGTGCCAGCAGGGGGACAGGGCCCTTCGAGCAGTACTTC.

The chain has TRBV4-3 and TRBJ2-7, with TRBD1 as a possible D gene (5 bases). The CDR3 covers 14 residues. CDR1 and CDR2 from the germline V gene are LGHNA and YSLEER. Trimming removed 2 bases from V and 3 bases from J, with 11 bases in between. CDR3 DNA: TGCGCCAGCAGCCAAATCAGGGAAAGCTACGAGCAGTACTTC. Translated: CASSQIRESYEQYF.

Worth noting for this clone: This same CDR3 is encoded by further DNA sequences in the sample. The V and J genes are TRBV5-1 and TRBJ2-5; TRBD1 aligns across 11 bases. The ends lost 4 bases at V and 0 bases at J; junction bases unmatched: 5. CDR1 and CDR2 (germline): SGHRS, YFSETQ. This CDR3 is 16 amino acids long. CDR3 amino acids: CASSPGTGGYQETQYF. CDR3 sequence (DNA): TGCGCCAGCAGCCCTGGGACAGGGGGATACCAAGAGACCCAGTACTTC.

Regarding this clone: Germline and junction disagree at one end, which may indicate a read error. The chain uses TRBV7-7 and TRBJ2-1, with a possible D match to TRBD2 (6 bases). Germline CDR1 reads SSHAT; CDR2 reads FNYEAQ (reference sequence). The length of the CDR3 is 13 residues. CDR3 DNA sequence: TGTGCTAGCAGCTACGCCGGGAGCAATGAGCAGTTCTTC. Protein sequence: CASSYAGSNEQFF.

This clone was seen only a few times. The V call is TRBV5-1, the J call TRBJ1-4; possible D gene TRBD1, 5 bases. Germline lookup yields CDR1 SGHRS and CDR2 YFSETQ. The CDR3 spans 14 residues. V lost 0 bases and J 3 bases, leaving 6 bases between the germline ends. The CDR3 coding sequence is TGCGCCAGCAGCTTGGTAGGGGCTAATGAAAAACTGTTTTTT. Its translation: CASSLVGANEKLFF. The variable domain in full, completed from reference TRBV5-1 and TRBJ1-4, reads KAGVTQTPRYLIKTRGQQVTLSCSPISGHRSVSWYQQTPGQGLQFLFEYFSETQRNKGNFPGRFSGRQFSNSRSEMNVSTLELGDSALYLCASSLVGANEKLFFGSGTQLSVL.

V and J are TRBV5-5 and TRBJ1-5, with 7 bases that match TRBD1. The germline V gene has CDR1 SGHKS and CDR2 YYEKEE (reference sequence). After removal of 4 bases from V and 4 bases from J, the junction contained 2 bases not matched to a gene. This CDR3 has 13 residues. The CDR3 loop reads CASSPDRNQPQHF. The CDR3 DNA reads as TGTGCCAGCAGCCCGGACAGGAATCAGCCCCAGCATTTT.

The J gene is TRBJ1-3, the V gene TRBV5-5, with a possible D match to TRBD1 (6 bases). V lost 3 bases and J 7 bases, leaving 20 bases between the germline ends. Per the germline V gene, CDR1 is SGHKS and CDR2 is YYEKEE (reference sequence). The CDR3 has 16 amino acids. CDR3 in DNA: TGTGCCAGCAGCTCCCCCGACAGGCGCTCGAGGAACACCATATATTTT. It translates to CASSSPDRRSRNTIYF.

The CDR3, as DNA: TGTGCCAGCTCACCAGGGACTAGCGGGAGCTGGATTGAGCAGTTCTTC. This sequence encodes CASSPGTSGSWIEQFF. The chain recombines TRBV18 with TRBJ2-1; 14 positions match TRBD2. V trimming: 2 bases; J trimming: 9 bases; junction bases outside the gene matches: 6. This CDR3 is 16 amino acids long. Germline V lookup: CDR1 KGHSH, CDR2 LQKENI.

The V and J genes are TRBV9 and TRBJ1-2; 10 positions agree with TRBD1. Losses at the gene ends were 4 bases for V and 8 bases for J; bases not matched to a gene: 8. Germline V CDR1 and CDR2: SGDLS, YYNGEE. The CDR3 extends over 14 amino acids. The DNA of the CDR3 is TGTGCCAGCAGCCCCGACAGGGGGCAAGACGGCTACACCTTC. It encodes CASSPDRGQDGYTF.

The V call is TRBV30, the J call TRBJ1-2, with 7 positions matching TRBD1. The CDR3 is made up of 14 amino acids. Germline assignment: CDR1 GTSNPN and CDR2 SVGIG (reference sequence). The junction had 11 bases not matched to a gene; V was cut back by 2 bases and J by 8 bases. In DNA, the CDR3 is TGTGCCTGGAGTACTAGACAGGGAAGGAAGGGCTACACCTTC. Its protein is CAWSTRQGRKGYTF.

This clone was picked up a small number of times. J is TRBJ1-2 and V is TRBV28; 12 positions match TRBD1. The germline V gene encodes CDR1 MDHEN and CDR2 SYDVKM. With 2 bases clipped from V and 6 bases from J, the junction kept 7 bases outside the gene matches. The CDR3 consists of 16 residues. The CDR3 is CASSLPGQGAIDGYTF. The CDR3 nucleotides read TGTGCCAGCAGTTTACCGGGACAGGGGGCGATTGATGGCTACACCTTC.

This chain uses TRBV18 with TRBJ1-2; 7 bases are a match to TRBD1. The germline gives CDR1 KGHSH, CDR2 LQKENI. Germline trimming cut 0 bases from V and 5 bases from J; bases unmatched to any gene: 12. This CDR3 has 17 residues. In DNA, the CDR3 is TGTGCCAGCTCACCACCGAACTGGGACAGTGCAGGGTATGGCTACACCTTC. Amino acid sequence: CASSPPNWDSAGYGYTF.

The CDR3 bases are TGTGCCAGCAGCTTTGAGGAGGGAACTGGCTACACCTTC. Protein product: CASSFEEGTGYTF. The chain recombines TRBV5-4 with TRBJ1-2; D is uncertain. V lost 2 bases to trimming and J lost 7 bases, with 12 bases between them. CDR3 length: 13 residues. Germline-derived CDR1 and CDR2 are SGHNT and YYREEE (reference sequence).